The next 25 T cell receptor beta chains were all read from a single sample in a study of breast tumors, draining lymph nodes, adjacent tissues. TCRdb processed the multiplex PCR reads anew with MiXCR; each CDR3 protein has one entry. This table holds some 66,000 distinct CDR3 sequences, 57% found once. Source material: breast tumor tissue. These receptors were obtained from a female donor with breast cancer. Some clones in this sample may be carry-over from other donors' samples.

V gene TRBV5-1 combines with J gene TRBJ1-2; possible D gene TRBD1, 5 bases. Germline loops: CDR1 SGHRS, CDR2 YFSETQ. Deletions cut 6 bases from V and 4 bases from J, with 16 bases between. There are 14 residues in the CDR3. This chain's CDR3 is CASTTGGGGYGYTF. The CDR3 nucleotides are TGCGCCAGCACGACCGGGGGTGGGGGCTATGGCTACACCTTC. Variable domain in full (rest from reference TRBV5-1 and TRBJ1-2): KAGVTQTPRYLIKTRGQQVTLSCSPISGHRSVSWYQQTPGQGLQFLFEYFSETQRNKGNFPGRFSGRQFSNSRSEMNVSTLELGDSALYLCASTTGGGGYGYTFGSGTRLTVV.

This clonotype was seen many times. The V call is TRBV7-9, the J call TRBJ1-4, with D maybe TRBD1 (6 bases). CDR1 is SEHNR and CDR2 is FQNEAQ in the germline V gene (reference sequence). Trimming pared 1 base from V and 8 bases from J, leaving 14 bases between. The CDR3 runs to 15 residues. CDR3 residues: CASSLGQGWDEKLFF. DNA for the CDR3: TGTGCCAGCAGCTTAGGGCAGGGGTGGGACGAAAAACTGTTTTTT.

On this clonotype itself: One end of the junction does not line up with germline, which may come from a read error. The V call is TRBV20-1, the J call TRBJ2-7; D remains ambiguous. CDR1 is DFQATT, CDR2 SNEGSKA, per germline (reference sequence). The CDR3 is 12 residues long. The CDR3 region has the DNA TGCGGTGCTACCCTTGCTTCCTACGAGCAGTACTTC. Its protein product is CGATLASYEQYF.

This clonotype occurred many times. The J gene is TRBJ2-1, the V gene TRBV5-8; D not certain. Trimming shortened V by 2 bases and J by 5 bases, and 5 bases separated the two germline ends. CDR1 and CDR2 from the germline V gene are SGHTS and YDEGEE. There are 12 residues in the CDR3. The CDR3 region is CASSFPNNEQFF. CDR3 nucleotide sequence: TGTGCCAGCAGCTTCCCTAACAATGAGCAGTTCTTC.

The rearrangement uses TRBV19 and TRBJ2-3; TRBD1 agrees at 8 bases. Per germline, CDR1 LNHDA and CDR2 SQIVND (reference sequence). Trimming removed 7 bases from V and 4 bases from J; junction bases left unmatched: 4. The CDR3 is 13 amino acids. The CDR3 coding sequence is TGTGCCAGTACAGGGGGCTTGTCAGATACGCAGTATTTT. Translating gives CASTGGLSDTQYF.

This clonotype occurred many times. For the CDR3, the DNA is TGTGCCAGCAGGGGTTACGAGCAGTACTTC. Its translation is CASRGYEQYF. The V and J genes are TRBV6-2 or TRBV6-3 and TRBJ2-7, with unresolved D. Germline V gene lookup returns CDR1 MNHEY and CDR2 SVGEGT. The CDR3 has 10 amino acids. Between the trimmed V and J ends, which lost 6 bases and 4 bases, there was a span of 4 bases.

This sequence joins TRBV6-5 and TRBJ1-2; 9 positions agree with TRBD1. The germline V gene encodes CDR1 MNHEY and CDR2 SVGAGI. The CDR3 sequence is 15 residues long. J was trimmed by 0 bases and V by 2 bases; bases with no gene match: 1. This CDR3 is CASSYGTGSNYGYTF. The CDR3 region has the DNA TGTGCCAGCAGTTACGGGACAGGGTCTAACTATGGCTACACCTTC.

In this sample, this clonotype turned up many times. The chain has TRBV5-1 and TRBJ2-3; 9 nucleotides match TRBD2. There are 14 residues in the CDR3. CDR1 and CDR2 from the germline V gene are SGHRS and YFSETQ. Unmatched junction bases numbered 10, after V lost 9 bases and J lost 5 bases. The CDR3, as DNA: TGCGCCACCATGGACTATAGCGGGGGAGATACGCAGTATTTT. Translating it yields CATMDYSGGDTQYF.

This clonotype was picked up many times. V is TRBV4-1 and J is TRBJ2-5; D possibly corresponds to TRBD2 (6 bases). The CDR3 contains 15 residues. Trimming removed 0 bases at V and 5 bases at J, with 13 bases between. Germline V gene data show CDR1 as MGHRA and CDR2 as YSYEKL. CDR3 protein: CASSQDGTQRETQYF. DNA of the CDR3: TGCGCCAGCAGCCAAGATGGGACTCAAAGGGAGACCCAGTACTTC.

J is TRBJ2-1 and V is TRBV29-1, with D unresolved. Germline loops: CDR1 SQVTM, CDR2 ANQGSEA. Trimming left V 8 bases short and J 4 bases short, with 9 bases between. The CDR3 is 11 residues long. As DNA, the CDR3 is TGCAGCTTGGCTGTTTACAATGAGCAGTTCTTC. This sequence encodes CSLAVYNEQFF.

The gene calls are TRBV4-1 and TRBJ1-6; 8 bases are a match to TRBD1. Per the germline V gene, CDR1 is MGHRA and CDR2 is YSYEKL. After removal of 3 bases from V and 4 bases from J, the junction contained 2 bases not matched to a gene. This CDR3 region has 15 residues. The CDR3 is CASSQRQGYNSPLHF. CDR3 sequence (DNA): TGCGCCAGCAGCCAGAGACAGGGGTATAATTCACCCCTCCACTTT.

This rearrangement joins TRBV5-5 to TRBJ1-1; tentatively, D is TRBD1 (5 bases). Trimming stripped 0 bases from V and 5 bases from J, with 8 bases between. CDR1 and CDR2 (germline): SGHKS, YYEKEE (reference sequence). CDR3 length: 13 amino acids. The CDR3 DNA reads as TGTGCCAGCAGCTTGGAATGGGGGACTGAAGCTTTCTTT. This encodes CASSLEWGTEAFF.

This chain links TRBV25-1 with TRBJ1-2, with a tentative D call TRBD1 (5 bases). This CDR3 contains 15 residues. From germline, CDR1 is MGHDK and CDR2 SYGVNS. V was shortened by 3 bases and J by 3 bases, with 14 bases between the two germline ends. Here the CDR3 DNA reads TGTGCCAGCAGTGATTCAGGGTGGAGGCACTATGGCTACACCTTC. It specifies CASSDSGWRHYGYTF.

This clonotype occurred many times. The chain has TRBV20-1 and TRBJ2-7; the D is unclear. Per the germline V gene, CDR1 is DFQATT and CDR2 is SNEGSKA (reference sequence). CDR3 length equals 16 residues. V was trimmed by 2 bases and J by 2 bases, leaving 19 bases between them. CDR3: CSARPLGGDWTYEQYF. The CDR3 nucleotides are TGCAGTGCTAGACCCCTGGGCGGAGACTGGACCTACGAGCAGTACTTC.

This clonotype was detected only once. Without the conserved terminal phenylalanine or tryptophan, this CDR3 likely stems from a read error. This sequence joins TRBV2 and TRBJ1-3; D gene unclear. V shed 0 bases and J shed 1 base, with 7 bases lying between them. The CDR3 extends over 15 amino acids. The germline V gene has CDR1 SNHLY and CDR2 FYNNEI. For the CDR3, the DNA is TGTGCCAGCAGTGAAGCCGGCCTGTCTGGAAACACCATATATGCT. Translated: CASSEAGLSGNTIYA.

The chain employs TRBV20-1 and TRBJ2-5; 8 bases map to TRBD2. Germline V CDR1 and CDR2: DFQATT, SNEGSKA (reference sequence). CDR3 length: 17 residues. V dropped 2 bases and J dropped 4; count of bases not matched to a gene: 15. CDR3 residues: CSARLWESGRRRETQYF. Written as DNA, the CDR3 is TGCAGTGCTAGACTGTGGGAGAGCGGGAGAAGGAGAGAGACCCAGTACTTC.

As for this clonotype: In this CDR3 the conserved last residue, phenylalanine or tryptophan, is missing, so a read error is likely. No DNA is shown, since the ends of the CDR3 on it are uncertain; the CDR3 is the one TCRdb lists. This chain links TRBV20-1 with TRBJ1-2; TRBD1 reflects the table's D call only, with no check against the DNA. The CDR3 is 11 amino acids long, termini counted. CDR1 and CDR2 (germline): DFQATT, SNEGSKA (reference sequence). This CDR3 is CSARDEGLGGS.

The V gene is TRBV20-1, the J gene TRBJ1-5; D is ambiguous. V shed 6 bases and J shed 12 bases, with 6 bases lying between them. The germline CDR1 and CDR2 sequences are DFQATT and SNEGSKA (reference sequence). The CDR3 has 8 residues. CDR3 nucleotide sequence: TGCAGTGCGCAGAGCCAGCATTTT. Amino acid sequence: CSAQSQHF.

A single count supports this clonotype. The rearrangement uses TRBV5-4 and TRBJ2-2; D ambiguous. Germline V lookup: CDR1 SGHNT, CDR2 YYREEE (reference sequence). The ends were cut back, 7 bases at V and 1 base at J, with 8 bases in the middle. The CDR3 runs 13 residues. For the CDR3, the DNA is TGTGCCAGCGGAATACAGAACACCGGGGAGCTGTTTTTT. It specifies CASGIQNTGELFF.

The chain joins TRBV29-1 to TRBJ1-6; 7 bases are shared with TRBD1. The trim removed 5 bases at V and 8 bases at J, leaving 6 bases unmatched. Germline values: CDR1 SQVTM, CDR2 ANQGSEA. This CDR3 region has 13 residues. The CDR3 is CSVTTGRYSPLHF. The CDR3 nucleotides are TGCAGCGTTACGACAGGGCGATATTCACCCCTCCACTTT.

The chain has TRBV7-9 and TRBJ1-6; perhaps TRBD1 as D (6 bases). CDR3 length equals 15 residues. CDR1 and CDR2 (germline): SEHNR, FQNEAQ (reference sequence). V shed 5 bases and J shed 0 bases, with 8 bases lying between them. The CDR3 DNA follows: TGTGCCAGCAGCCGGGACACCTCCTATAATTCACCCCTCCACTTT. Its protein product is CASSRDTSYNSPLHF.

This clonotype has just a few counts. The genes are TRBV4-1 and TRBJ2-7; 11 nucleotides align to TRBD2. The CDR3 loop spans 16 amino acids. The J segment lost 4 bases and the V segment lost 5 bases, leaving 10 bases of the junction unmatched. CDR1 is MGHRA, CDR2 YSYEKL, per germline. The CDR3 nucleotides are TGCGCCAGCAGCGCCCTCAGACTAGCGGGAAAGTACGAGCAGTACTTC. This codes for CASSALRLAGKYEQYF.

In its sample, this clonotype was seen many times. The chain uses TRBV30 and TRBJ1-2; TRBD1 aligns across 10 bases. Trimming cost V 2 bases and J 5 bases; bases outside gene matches: 8. CDR3 size: 15 residues. The V gene's germline CDR1 is GTSNPN and CDR2 SVGIG (reference sequence). CDR3 loop: CAWSFGTGVRYGYTF. The CDR3 nucleotides are TGTGCCTGGAGTTTTGGGACAGGGGTTAGGTATGGCTACACCTTC.

In this sample, this clonotype turned up once. The junction departs from the called germline gene at one end, perhaps through a read error. The rearrangement uses TRBV7-3 and TRBJ1-5; D might be TRBD1 (5 bases). Looked up from germline, CDR1 is SGHTA and CDR2 is FQGTGA. The CDR3 has 15 residues. CDR3 nucleotide sequence: TGTGCTAGCAGCTCTACGGGCCGCAGGGATCAGCCCCAGCATTTT. It is translated as CASSSTGRRDQPQHF.

This clonotype showed up many times. The V gene is TRBV7-6, the J gene TRBJ1-6, with D perhaps matching TRBD1 (5 bases). This CDR3 contains 13 residues. CDR1 and CDR2 from the germline V gene are SGHVS and FNYEAQ. Trimming took off 8 bases at V and 5 bases at J, with 10 bases between the two ends. The CDR3, as DNA: TGTGCCAGCGGGCCGGACAATAATTCACCCCTCCACTTT. Protein sequence: CASGPDNNSPLHF.